A selection of T cell receptor beta chains follows, all from one sample in a study of T cells in narcolepsy. Here immunoSEQ multiplex PCR was the method, and the copy in TCRdb shows in-frame clones only, minus some. The sample includes around 24,000 clones, approximately 84% of them seen just once. Source material: CD45RA- memory CD4+ T cells from PBMCs. All receptors come from a human donor with narcolepsy. Each CDR3 is given with its conserved first and last residue. Each record gives: D gene, V gene, J gene, clone size, CDR3 DNA, CDR3 protein. D genes are given only for firm matches. Clone size is shown for a subset of rows, as once, few, many or a class of expanded clone.

>NA|TRBV29-1|TRBJ2-1|NA
TGCAGCGTTGAAGGGCAGAGCTCCTACAATGAGCAGTTCTTC
CSVEGQSSYNEQFF
>TRBD1|TRBV14|TRBJ1-2|NA
TGTGCCAGCAGCCCCGCTCTTGGCGGACAGGGAACCTTC
CASSPALGGQGTF
>TRBD1|TRBV4-1|TRBJ1-1|NA
TGCGCCAGCAGCCGCAGACAGGGACAGGTGAACACTGAAGCTTTCTTT
CASSRRQGQVNTEAFF
>NA|TRBV25-1|TRBJ2-2|NA
TGTGCCAGCAGTGGTTTTAACAGCCCCACCGGGGAGCTGTTTTTT
CASSGFNSPTGELFF
>NA|TRBV7-9|TRBJ1-5|NA
TGTGCCAGCAGCTCACAGGGCACCAATCAGCCCCAGCATTTT
CASSSQGTNQPQHF
>NA|TRBV14|TRBJ1-1|few
TGTGCCAGCAGCCAGACACTGAACACTGAAGCTTTCTTT
CASSQTLNTEAFF
>TRBD1|TRBV29-1|TRBJ1-5|NA
TGCAGCGTTGGTACAGGGGCTGATCAGCCCCAGCATTTT
CSVGTGADQPQHF
>NA|TRBV9|TRBJ1-1|NA
TGTGCCAGCAGCCTCAGGGCAGGGTACACTGAAGCTTTCTTT
CASSLRAGYTEAFF
>NA|TRBV18|TRBJ2-1|NA
TGTGCCAGCTCCCCGTGGAACAGCGTCAGCAATGAGCAGTTCTTC
CASSPWNSVSNEQFF
>TRBD2|TRBV4-1|TRBJ2-1|NA
TGCGCCAGCAGCCAAGAAGGGACTAGGGGCAATGAGCAGTTCTTC
CASSQEGTRGNEQFF
>NA|TRBV5-1|TRBJ2-6|NA
TGCGCCAGCAGCTCGTCAGGGTTTTCTGGGGCCAACGTCCTGACTTTC
CASSSSGFSGANVLTF
>NA|TRBV27|TRBJ1-4|NA
TGTGCCAGCACATCTTTCGGGAGGGCCACTGAACTGTTTTTT
CASTSFGRATELFF
>NA|TRBV6-5|TRBJ2-7|NA
TGTGCCAGCAGTAGGTCCGTCGGGGGCGAGCAGTACTTC
CASSRSVGGEQYF
>NA|TRBV27|TRBJ2-2|NA
TGTGCCAGCAGTTACACAGGGAGGACCGGGGAGCTGTTTTTT
CASSYTGRTGELFF
>TRBD2|TRBV28|TRBJ2-7|NA
TGTGCCATGGGGGCGGGAGGGCCCTACGAGCAGTACTTC
CAMGAGGPYEQYF
>TRBD1|TRBV11-3|TRBJ2-2|NA
TGTGCCAGCAGCCCAGGGGAAGGGACAGGGCGTCCCGGGGAGCTGTTTTTT
CASSPGEGTGRPGELFF
>TRBD1|TRBV5-4|TRBJ1-1|NA
TGTGCCAGCAGCTTGCAGGGGGAGAGTGAAGCTTTCTTT
CASSLQGESEAFF
>NA|TRBV28|TRBJ1-2|NA
TGTGCCAGCAGGTCGGGGCAAGGCGGCTACACCTTC
CASRSGQGGYTF
>NA|TRBV5-1|TRBJ2-1|once
TGCGCCAGCAGCCAAACTAGCAGTTTAGGTGAGCAGTTCTTC
CASSQTSSLGEQFF
>NA|TRBV28|TRBJ2-7|NA
TGTGCCAGCAGTTTTCTTGACAGTGGATCCTACGAGCAGTACTTC
CASSFLDSGSYEQYF
>NA|TRBV14|TRBJ2-2|NA
TGTGCCAGCAGCCAAACACGCCCCGGGGAGCTGTTTTTT
CASSQTRPGELFF
>NA|TRBV14|TRBJ2-1|few
TGTGCCAGCAGCCCCTCCCTACGGTCCTACAATGAGCAGTTCTTC
CASSPSLRSYNEQFF
>NA|TRBV4-3|TRBJ2-5|NA
TGCGCCAGCAGCCAAGAAGGGGGGACCCCCCAAGAGACCCAGTACTTC
CASSQEGGTPQETQYF
>NA|TRBV5-1|TRBJ2-2|NA
TGCGCCAGCAGCTTGGCCCGCCCGAACACCGGGGAGCTGTTTTTT
CASSLARPNTGELFF
>TRBD1|TRBV18|TRBJ2-5|NA
TGTGCCAGCTCACCAGACGCTAGAAGGGGGCGAGAGACCCAGTACTTC
CASSPDARRGRETQYF
>NA|TRBV5-1|TRBJ2-2|NA
TGCGCCAGCACAGGGAGCGACACCGGGGAGCTGTTTTTT
CASTGSDTGELFF
>NA|TRBV18|TRBJ2-5|once
TGTGCCAGCTCACCACCGAGTGGGCAAGAGACCCAGTACTTC
CASSPPSGQETQYF
>NA|TRBV18|TRBJ2-7|NA
TGTGCCAGCTCACGACTCGCGGGTTTCTACGAGCAGTACTTC
CASSRLAGFYEQYF
>NA|TRBV2|TRBJ2-3|NA
TGTGCCAGCCCCCGAGGAGGAGTAGATACGCAGTATTTT
CASPRGGVDTQYF
>TRBD1|TRBV6-5|TRBJ2-7|once
TGTGCCAGCAGTTTCCGGACAGGCGACTACGAGCAGTACTTC
CASSFRTGDYEQYF
>NA|TRBV6-6|TRBJ2-5|NA
TGTGCCAGCAGCACCACCACCGGAGGGTTAGAGACCCAGTACTTC
CASSTTTGGLETQYF
>NA|TRBV5-1|TRBJ2-7|NA
TGCGCCAGCAGCCGGGGTCTAGAGGGTGACGAGCAGTACTTC
CASSRGLEGDEQYF
>NA|TRBV9|TRBJ2-3|NA
TGTGCCAGCAGCGGGCATTTTAATACGCAGTATTTT
CASSGHFNTQYF
>NA|TRBV5-1|TRBJ1-3|NA
TGCGCCAGCAGCTTTCGGACCACAAGTGGACAGCTAGACTCTGGAAACACCATATATTTT
CASSFRTTSGQLDSGNTIYF
>NA|TRBV7-6|TRBJ1-4|once
TGTGCCAGCAGCCCCCTGTCCGTCGCTCGGAGGGAAAAACTGTTTTTT
CASSPLSVARREKLFF
>TRBD1|TRBV7-2|TRBJ2-4|NA
TGTGCCAGCAGTGAGACCTCCGGGACAGGGCCTTTCCGGTCCTACTTC
CASSETSGTGPFRSYF
>NA|TRBV7-9|TRBJ2-1|NA
TGTGCCAGCAGTCCGCCACTTCGGCTGGGGAATGAGCAGTTCTTC
CASSPPLRLGNEQFF
>NA|TRBV13|TRBJ2-2|NA
TGTGCCAGCAGCCGGGTCCATAAGAACACCGGGGAGCTGTTTTTT
CASSRVHKNTGELFF
>NA|TRBV4-1|TRBJ1-5|once
TGCGCCAGCAGCCAAAACTTGGCCCAGCCCCAGCATTTT
CASSQNLAQPQHF
>NA|TRBV10-3|TRBJ1-1|NA
TGTGCCATCAGTGAGGTTGGGAACACTGAAGCTTTCTTT
CAISEVGNTEAFF
>TRBD1|TRBV5-1|TRBJ1-2|NA
TGCGCCAGCAGCTTAGACCGGGTCGGACAGGGGAACTATGGCTACACCTTC
CASSLDRVGQGNYGYTF
>NA|TRBV6-6|TRBJ2-7|NA
TGTGCCAGCAGTTACTCGGGCCACGAGCAGTACTTC
CASSYSGHEQYF
>NA|TRBV19|TRBJ2-4|NA
TGTGCCACCTCGAAAGAATTAAATGTCAACATTCAGTACTTC
CATSKELNVNIQYF
>NA|TRBV27|TRBJ1-2|few
TGTGCCAGCAGTTTCTCGGGGGGTAATGGCTACACCTTC
CASSFSGGNGYTF
>TRBD1|TRBV6-1|TRBJ2-5|few
TGTGCCAGCAGTCCTACAGGGGTCGAGACCCAGTACTTC
CASSPTGVETQYF
>TRBD1|TRBV7-9|TRBJ1-4|NA
TGTGCCAGCAGCTTAGCTACCGGGACAGGGGTTGGAAAACTGTTTTTT
CASSLATGTGVGKLFF
>NA|TRBV14|TRBJ2-7|NA
TGTGCCAGCAGCCAAGCAACTGCGCAGAGGTACTTC
CASSQATAQRYF
>TRBD2|TRBV19|TRBJ2-1|NA
TGTGCCAGTAGCCTAAGGGGCGGGAGTTGGCCGAATGAGCAGTTCTTC
CASSLRGGSWPNEQFF
>NA|TRBV5-1|TRBJ2-7|NA
TGCGTCAGCAGCTGGCAGGGAAGGAGCGAGCAGTACTTC
CVSSWQGRSEQYF
>NA|TRBV9|TRBJ2-7|NA
TGTGCCAGCAGCGTAGGTGCCCGGGCGAGTGAGCAGTACTTC
CASSVGARASEQYF
>TRBD2|TRBV7-2|TRBJ2-1|NA
TGTGCCAGCAGCCTGAGGGGCGGGAGGGCCTACAATGAGCAGTTCTTC
CASSLRGGRAYNEQFF